The 19 T cell receptor beta chains below all came from one sample that was sequenced in a study of blood T cell repertoires in COVID-19. Here immunoSEQ multiplex PCR was the method, and the copy in TCRdb shows in-frame clones only, minus some. The sample holds 280,000 or so clones, around 92% seen once. The specimen was PBMCs or T cells enriched from blood (not recorded which). These receptors all stem from a woman aged 45-65 years who had been exposed to COVID-19.

The chain carries TRBV29-1 and TRBJ1-5; 8 nucleotides align to TRBD1. CDR1 SQVTM and CDR2 ANQGSEA come from the germline V gene. V lost 4 bases and J lost 7; bases outside the gene matches: 6. The CDR3 consists of 13 residues. The CDR3 is CSVVKAGGQPQHF. The CDR3 nucleotides are TGCAGCGTTGTAAAAGCAGGGGGCCAGCCCCAGCATTTT.

The CDR3 bases are TGTGCCAGCAGTCGACAGGGGCAACAGCCCCAGCATTTT. Translated, it gives CASSRQGQQPQHF. J is TRBJ1-5 and V is TRBV6-2 or TRBV6-3, with 8 bases identical to TRBD1. The V gene end was trimmed by 5 bases and the J gene end by 7 bases; junction bases not matched to a gene: 4. CDR3 size: 13 residues. Germline CDR1 MNHEY, CDR2 SVGEGT.

The CDR3 DNA sequence: TGTGCCAGCAGTGAACCGGGCAGGGATAGTGGCTACACCTTC. Encoded protein: CASSEPGRDSGYTF. V gene TRBV6-1 combines with J gene TRBJ1-2; D may be TRBD1 (5 bases). Germline V gene sequence: CDR1 MNHNS, CDR2 SASEGT. The CDR3 extends over 14 amino acids. The germline V and J ends were trimmed by 2 bases and 7 bases, with 14 bases remaining between them.

This sequence joins TRBV27 and TRBJ2-3; 9 bases align to TRBD1. Germline V gene sequence: CDR1 MNHEY, CDR2 SMNVEV (reference sequence). The CDR3 totals 15 residues. V shed 6 bases, J shed 2 bases, and the junction held 6 bases outside the gene matches. CDR3 sequence (DNA): TGTGCCAGCAGGCAGGACAGGGGACTCACAGATACGCAGTATTTT. Its translation: CASRQDRGLTDTQYF.

The V and J genes are TRBV6-9 and TRBJ2-7; TRBD1 aligns across 12 bases. Germline CDR1 reads MNHGY; CDR2 reads SVAAGI. This CDR3 is 16 amino acids long. With V trimmed by 4 bases and J by 5 bases, 9 bases remained unmatched. The CDR3, as DNA: TGTGCCAGCAGTTTTTCCACGGGACAGGGGGCCCACGAGCAGTACTTC. Amino acids: CASSFSTGQGAHEQYF.

This clone was seen a single time. The V call is TRBV6-5, the J call TRBJ1-1; 7 nucleotides line up with TRBD1. CDR3 length: 13 residues. Trimming took 8 bases from V and 6 from J; bases not matched to a gene: 9. Per the germline V gene, CDR1 is MNHEY and CDR2 is SVGAGI. The CDR3 protein is CASQQDRSSEAFF. For the CDR3, the DNA is TGTGCCAGCCAACAGGACAGGTCGTCTGAAGCTTTCTTT.

The rearrangement links TRBV27 to TRBJ1-2, with TRBD1 as a possible D gene (6 bases). Trimming took 3 bases from V and 8 from J, leaving 16 bases between them. The CDR3 length is 14 residues. Germline V lookup: CDR1 MNHEY, CDR2 SMNVEV (reference sequence). The CDR3 protein is CASSFNRALGGYTF. In DNA form, the CDR3 reads TGTGCCAGCAGTTTCAACAGGGCCTTAGGCGGCTACACCTTC.

This clone has only one observation. The chain has TRBV7-9 and TRBJ2-2, with D hard to call. Trimming took 3 bases from V and 7 from J, leaving 6 bases between them. CDR1 and CDR2 from the germline V gene are SEHNR and FQNEAQ (reference sequence). CDR3 length equals 12 residues. The DNA for the CDR3 is TGTGCCAGCAGCTTGGCAGACGGGGAGCTGTTTTTT. It yields the protein CASSLADGELFF.

The V and J genes are TRBV5-5 and TRBJ1-6; 7 bases are a match to TRBD1. Germline values: CDR1 SGHKS, CDR2 YYEKEE (reference sequence). The V gene end was trimmed by 7 bases and the J gene end by 7 bases; junction bases not matched to a gene: 14. The CDR3 is 16 amino acids. The CDR3 loop is CASLLTDRIRNSPLHF. CDR3 DNA sequence: TGTGCCAGCCTCCTGACGGACAGGATCCGAAATTCACCCCTCCACTTT.

This clone has only one observation. The CDR3 protein is CASSFNRFSEQFF. The DNA for the CDR3 is TGTGCCAGCTCATTTAACAGGTTTTCTGAGCAGTTCTTC. This chain links TRBV18 with TRBJ2-1, with a tentative D call TRBD1 (5 bases). CDR1 KGHSH and CDR2 LQKENI come from the germline V gene. Trimming removed 5 bases from V and 9 bases from J, with 14 bases in between. This CDR3 spans 13 amino acids.

The rearrangement joins TRBV19 to TRBJ2-5; 7 nucleotides line up with TRBD2. V shed 6 bases, J shed 4 bases, and the junction held 14 bases outside the gene matches. The V gene's germline CDR1 is LNHDA and CDR2 SQIVND (reference sequence). The CDR3 is 16 amino acids. The CDR3, as DNA: TGTGCCAGTAGGGAAGGTACGGCAGGGAGGGGAGAGACCCAGTACTTC. Translation gives CASREGTAGRGETQYF. The variable domain in full, completed from reference TRBV19 and TRBJ2-5, reads DGGITQSPKYLFRKEGQNVTLSCEQNLNHDAMYWYRQDPGQGLRLIYYSQIVNDFQKGDIAEGYSVSREKKESFPLTVTSAQKNPTAFYLCASREGTAGRGETQYFGPGTRLLVL.

The CDR3 here is CASSPKAAGGPQTQYF. In nucleotides, the CDR3 is TGTGCCAGCAGCCCGAAGGCAGCGGGGGGTCCGCAGACCCAGTACTTC. The chain uses TRBV7-2 and TRBJ2-5, with 9 nucleotides matching TRBD2. The trim removed 5 bases at V and 6 bases at J, leaving 13 bases unmatched. Germline assignment: CDR1 SGHTA and CDR2 FQGNSA. The CDR3 runs 16 residues.

The chain uses TRBV11-2 and TRBJ2-7; 9 bases agree with TRBD2. V lost 3 bases to trimming and J lost 0 bases; unmatched junction nucleotides: 0. Germline values: CDR1 SGHAT, CDR2 FQNNGV. The CDR3 extends over 14 amino acids. The CDR3 DNA is TGTGCCAGCAGCTTGACTAGCGGCTCCTACGAGCAGTACTTC. Protein sequence: CASSLTSGSYEQYF.

The V gene is TRBV5-6, the J gene TRBJ2-7; D unclear. Germline V gene data show CDR1 as SGHDT and CDR2 as YYEEEE. Trimming cost V 1 base and J 6 bases, with 11 bases left between them. The CDR3 spans 13 residues. CDR3: CASSLFLSREQYF. The CDR3 nucleotides read TGTGCCAGCAGCTTGTTTCTCTCTCGCGAGCAGTACTTC.

The chain links TRBV28 to TRBJ1-1, with D possibly TRBD1 on 5 matching bases. Germline V gives CDR1 MDHEN, CDR2 SYDVKM. The CDR3 runs to 14 residues. V was trimmed by 6 bases and J by 6 bases, leaving 17 bases between them. Here the CDR3 reads CASRGMGGIAEAFF. CDR3 sequence (DNA): TGTGCCAGCAGGGGGATGGGGGGAATCGCTGAAGCTTTCTTT.

This chain links TRBV6-4 with TRBJ1-5; 9 bases line up with TRBD1. The length of the CDR3 is 15 residues. Germline assignment: CDR1 MRHNA and CDR2 SNTAGT. J gave up 0 bases and V 6 bases, and 3 bases lay outside the gene matches. CDR3 loop: CASSGQGNSNQPQHF. CDR3 DNA: TGTGCCAGCAGCGGACAGGGGAATAGCAATCAGCCCCAGCATTTT.

V usage is TRBV30 and J usage is TRBJ1-6; maybe TRBD1 (5 bases). Germline loops: CDR1 GTSNPN, CDR2 SVGIG (reference sequence). V was cut by 5 bases and J by 5 bases, with 10 bases left in between. This CDR3 is built from 13 residues. For the CDR3, the DNA is TGTGCCTGGGGTGCAGGGAATAATTCACCCCTCCACTTT. This codes for CAWGAGNNSPLHF.

The V and J genes are TRBV15 and TRBJ2-4; 10 positions agree with TRBD1. Trimming removed 5 bases from V and 7 bases from J; junction bases left unmatched: 8. Germline values: CDR1 LNHNV, CDR2 YYDKDF (reference sequence). The CDR3 extends over 15 amino acids. CDR3 amino acids: CATSGGTGAWNIQYF. Here the CDR3 DNA reads TGTGCCACCAGCGGAGGGACAGGGGCTTGGAACATTCAGTACTTC. Full variable domain (rest looked up from reference TRBV15 and TRBJ2-4): DAMVIQNPRYQVTQFGKPVTLSCSQTLNHNVMYWYQQKSSQAPKLLFHYYDKDFNNEADTPDNFQSRRPNTSFCFLDIRSPGLGDTAMYLCATSGGTGAWNIQYFGAGTRLSVL.

The chain uses TRBV3-1 (or the pseudogene TRBV3-2) and TRBJ2-7; 10 positions match TRBD2. The CDR3 is 16 residues long. The germline CDR1 and CDR2 sequences are LGHDT and YNNKEL (reference sequence). J gave up 2 bases and V 1 base, and 5 bases lay outside the gene matches. The CDR3 loop reads CASSQGISGGTYEQYF. For the CDR3, the DNA is TGTGCCAGCAGCCAAGGAATTAGCGGGGGGACCTACGAGCAGTACTTC.